A selection of T cell receptor beta chains follows, all from one sample in a study of CD8+CD57+ T cells in acquired aplastic anemia. TCRdb re-analysed the reads in MiXCR, keeping a single row per CDR3 protein. The sample yields around 430,000 distinct CDR3 sequences, more than 25% seen once. Sequencing was carried out using sorted CD4+, CD8+, or CD8+CD57+ T cells (not recorded which) from PBMCs. These receptors came from a human donor with aplastic anemia. CDR3s include the opening cysteine and the closing phenylalanine or tryptophan. The order of the fields is J gene, clone size, D gene, V gene, CDR3 protein, CDR3 DNA. D genes are given only for firm matches. Not every row has a clone size; where given, it reads once, few, many or a size class.

j_call: TRBJ1-1; clone_size: NA; d_call: NA; v_call: TRBV6-5; cdr3_aa: CASSYEGNTEAFF; cdr3_nt: TGTGCCAGCAGTTACGAGGGGAACACTGAAGCTTTCTTT
j_call: TRBJ1-3; clone_size: NA; d_call: NA; v_call: TRBV6-1; cdr3_aa: CASRSLIGEGNTIYF; cdr3_nt: TGTGCCAGCAGGTCGCTAATAGGGGAAGGAAACACCATATATTTT
j_call: TRBJ1-1; clone_size: many; d_call: NA; v_call: TRBV2; cdr3_aa: CASSAGRASEAFF; cdr3_nt: TGTGCCAGCAGCGCAGGGCGGGCGTCGGAAGCTTTCTTT
j_call: TRBJ1-1; clone_size: NA; d_call: TRBD1; v_call: TRBV5-1; cdr3_aa: CASSPDRGRDEAFF; cdr3_nt: TGCGCCAGCAGCCCGGACAGGGGGCGTGATGAAGCTTTCTTT
j_call: TRBJ1-3; clone_size: few; d_call: TRBD1; v_call: TRBV5-1; cdr3_aa: CASKDRTGFSGNTIYF; cdr3_nt: TGCGCCAGCAAGGACAGGACGGGATTCTCTGGAAACACCATATATTTT
j_call: TRBJ2-7; clone_size: NA; d_call: NA; v_call: TRBV7-2; cdr3_aa: CASSDRRLEQYF; cdr3_nt: TGTGCCAGCAGTGACAGGCGCCTAGAGCAGTACTTC
j_call: TRBJ1-6; clone_size: NA; d_call: NA; v_call: TRBV2; cdr3_aa: CASTGTGWVYNSPLHF; cdr3_nt: TGTGCCAGCACGGGTACAGGGTGGGTGTATAATTCACCCCTCCACTTT
j_call: TRBJ1-2; clone_size: once; d_call: NA; v_call: TRBV2; cdr3_aa: CASSAAGTLYGYTF; cdr3_nt: TGTGCCAGCAGTGCGGCCGGGACACTCTATGGCTACACCTTC
j_call: TRBJ2-5; clone_size: NA; d_call: TRBD1; v_call: TRBV2; cdr3_aa: CASNRDRGAETQYF; cdr3_nt: TGTGCCAGCAACCGGGACAGGGGCGCAGAGACCCAGTACTTC
j_call: TRBJ1-1; clone_size: many; d_call: NA; v_call: TRBV2; cdr3_aa: CASSEYAGMNTEAFF; cdr3_nt: TGTGCCAGCAGTGAATATGCAGGGATGAACACTGAAGCTTTCTTT
j_call: TRBJ1-5; clone_size: many; d_call: TRBD1; v_call: TRBV5-1; cdr3_aa: CASSPNGQDGPQHF; cdr3_nt: TGCGCCAGCAGCCCGAACGGACAGGATGGGCCGCAGCATTTT
j_call: TRBJ1-6; clone_size: many; d_call: NA; v_call: TRBV20-1; cdr3_aa: CSAREGGSYNSPLHF; cdr3_nt: TGCAGTGCTAGGGAAGGGGGCTCCTATAATTCACCCCTCCACTTT
j_call: TRBJ2-2; clone_size: NA; d_call: TRBD2; v_call: TRBV7-6; cdr3_aa: CASSFRASGNTGELFF; cdr3_nt: TGTGCCAGCAGCTTCAGGGCTAGCGGAAACACCGGGGAGCTGTTTTTT
j_call: TRBJ1-1; clone_size: NA; d_call: NA; v_call: TRBV5-6; cdr3_aa: CASSRTGYEAFF; cdr3_nt: TGTGCCAGCAGCCGTACAGGGTATGAAGCTTTCTTT
j_call: TRBJ1-5; clone_size: many; d_call: NA; v_call: TRBV19; cdr3_aa: CASSPKDYYSNQPQHF; cdr3_nt: TGTGCCAGTAGCCCGAAGGACTATTATAGCAATCAGCCCCAGCATTTT
j_call: TRBJ1-2; clone_size: few; d_call: TRBD1; v_call: TRBV28; cdr3_aa: CASSLLQGQGHLYGYTF; cdr3_nt: TGTGCCAGCAGTTTACTCCAGGGACAGGGGCACCTCTATGGCTACACCTTC
j_call: TRBJ1-3; clone_size: few; d_call: TRBD1; v_call: TRBV10-3; cdr3_aa: CASSPLQGASGNTIYF; cdr3_nt: TGTGCCAGCAGTCCCTTACAGGGGGCGTCTGGAAACACCATATATTTT
j_call: TRBJ2-1; clone_size: NA; d_call: NA; v_call: TRBV5-4; cdr3_aa: CASSLDQGTYNEQFF; cdr3_nt: TGTGCCAGCAGCTTGGACCAGGGGACCTACAATGAGCAGTTCTTC
j_call: TRBJ2-1; clone_size: many; d_call: NA; v_call: TRBV29-1; cdr3_aa: CSVDSRQYNEQFF; cdr3_nt: TGCAGCGTTGATAGCAGGCAATACAATGAGCAGTTCTTC
j_call: TRBJ2-1; clone_size: NA; d_call: TRBD1; v_call: TRBV7-7; cdr3_aa: CASSVDRGLSYNEQFF; cdr3_nt: TGTGCTAGCAGCGTGGACAGGGGACTCTCCTACAATGAGCAGTTCTTC
j_call: TRBJ1-1; clone_size: NA; d_call: NA; v_call: TRBV30; cdr3_aa: CAWSVVLTGEAFF; cdr3_nt: TGTGCCTGGAGTGTAGTCTTGACGGGTGAAGCTTTCTTT
j_call: TRBJ1-4; clone_size: NA; d_call: NA; v_call: TRBV7-2; cdr3_aa: CASSLAGTSHEKLFF; cdr3_nt: TGTGCCAGCAGCTTAGCCGGGACAAGCCATGAAAAACTGTTTTTT
j_call: TRBJ2-3; clone_size: few; d_call: TRBD2; v_call: TRBV20-1; cdr3_aa: CSARAPSGNTDTQYF; cdr3_nt: TGCAGTGCTAGAGCGCCTAGCGGAAACACAGATACGCAGTATTTT
j_call: TRBJ1-1; clone_size: many; d_call: NA; v_call: TRBV29-1; cdr3_aa: CSVDPPGRTEAFF; cdr3_nt: TGCAGCGTTGACCCTCCTGGACGGACTGAAGCTTTCTTT
j_call: TRBJ2-1; clone_size: NA; d_call: TRBD1; v_call: TRBV11-1; cdr3_aa: CASSEPLDRGTYNEQFF; cdr3_nt: TGTGCCAGCAGCGAACCTCTGGACAGGGGGACCTACAATGAGCAGTTCTTC
j_call: TRBJ1-1; clone_size: many; d_call: NA; v_call: TRBV2; cdr3_aa: CASSEAALANTEAFF; cdr3_nt: TGTGCCAGCAGTGAAGCAGCCTTGGCGAACACTGAAGCTTTCTTT
j_call: TRBJ1-1; clone_size: many; d_call: TRBD1; v_call: TRBV24-1; cdr3_aa: CATSDSPTGPAEAFF; cdr3_nt: TGTGCCACCAGTGATTCGCCGACAGGGCCCGCTGAAGCTTTCTTT
j_call: TRBJ1-5; clone_size: NA; d_call: NA; v_call: TRBV20-1; cdr3_aa: CSAFSGEGNQPQHF; cdr3_nt: TGCAGTGCTTTTTCAGGGGAAGGGAATCAGCCCCAGCATTTT
j_call: TRBJ2-7; clone_size: NA; d_call: TRBD2; v_call: TRBV4-1; cdr3_aa: CASSQVPAGAQYEQYF; cdr3_nt: TGCGCCAGCAGCCAAGTGCCAGCGGGAGCTCAATACGAGCAGTACTTC
j_call: TRBJ1-2; clone_size: NA; d_call: NA; v_call: TRBV19; cdr3_aa: CASSIVHGVYTF; cdr3_nt: TGTGCCAGTAGTATCGTCCACGGAGTCTACACCTTC